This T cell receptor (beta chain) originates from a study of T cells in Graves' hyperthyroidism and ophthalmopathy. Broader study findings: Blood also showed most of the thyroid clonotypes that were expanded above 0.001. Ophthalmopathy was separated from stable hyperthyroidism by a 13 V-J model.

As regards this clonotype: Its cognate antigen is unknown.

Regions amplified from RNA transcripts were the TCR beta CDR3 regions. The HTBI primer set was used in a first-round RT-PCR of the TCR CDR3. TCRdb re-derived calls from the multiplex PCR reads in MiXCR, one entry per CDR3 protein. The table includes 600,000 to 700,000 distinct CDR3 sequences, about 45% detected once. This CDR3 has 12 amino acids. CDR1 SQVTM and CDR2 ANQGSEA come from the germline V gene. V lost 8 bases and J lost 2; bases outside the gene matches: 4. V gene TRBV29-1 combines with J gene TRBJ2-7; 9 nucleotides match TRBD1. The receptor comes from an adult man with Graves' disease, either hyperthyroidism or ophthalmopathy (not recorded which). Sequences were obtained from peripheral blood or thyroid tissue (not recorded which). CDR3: CSPGQGTYEQYF. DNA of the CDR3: TGCAGCCCGGGACAGGGAACCTACGAGCAGTACTTC.